This passage covers 10 T cell receptor beta chains from one sample sequenced in a study of CD8 T cells in Susac syndrome. When the RNA was reverse transcribed, random hexamers were used with an input of roughly 0.45 to 1 ug. TCRdb itself ran the immunoSEQ multiplex PCR reads through MiXCR, one entry per CDR3 protein. The data contain some 200,000 distinct CDR3 sequences, 90% to 95% of them singletons. Sequenced: CD4+ T cells from PBMCs. The receptors originated from a human donor with multiple sclerosis.

This sequence joins TRBV5-1 and TRBJ2-5, with 10 bases fitting TRBD1. Per the germline V gene, CDR1 is SGHRS and CDR2 is YFSETQ. CDR3 size: 14 residues. The V segment lost 4 bases and the J segment 5 bases; nucleotides outside the gene matches: 5. This CDR3 is CASSPWTGGETQYF. The DNA of the CDR3 is TGCGCCAGCAGCCCTTGGACAGGGGGGGAGACCCAGTACTTC.

In its sample, this clonotype was seen once. The genes are TRBV14 and TRBJ2-1; D may correspond to TRBD1 or TRBD2 (6 bases each). V lost 3 bases to trimming and J lost 3 bases, with 12 bases between them. The CDR3 length is 15 residues. CDR1 is SGHDN and CDR2 is FVKESK in the germline V gene. The CDR3 DNA is TGTGCCAGCAGCCACAGGGGCGGGAACTACAATGAGCAGTTCTTC. Its translation: CASSHRGGNYNEQFF.

This chain links TRBV29-1 with TRBJ1-5; D is perhaps TRBD1 (6 bases). The CDR3 has 13 amino acids. Trimming took 4 bases from V and 6 from J, leaving 13 bases between them. CDR1 and CDR2 (germline): SQVTM, ANQGSEA. The CDR3 DNA reads as TGCAGCGTTGGAACGGGGGGCGGTCAGCCCCAGCATTTT. This sequence encodes CSVGTGGGQPQHF.

The rearrangement joins TRBV29-1 to TRBJ2-1, with 9 bases lining up with TRBD1. The V and J ends lost 4 bases and 4 bases, in that order; junction bases with no gene match: 11. Germline V lookup: CDR1 SQVTM, CDR2 ANQGSEA. This CDR3 contains 16 residues. CDR3 residues: CSVAGQGLREYNEQFF. The CDR3 DNA reads TGCAGCGTTGCGGGACAGGGTCTTCGGGAGTACAATGAGCAGTTCTTC.

This clonotype was observed a handful of times. This sequence joins TRBV6-5 and TRBJ1-5, with D uncertain. The CDR3 sequence is 13 residues long. V lost 0 bases to trimming and J lost 4 bases, with 4 bases between them. The germline CDR1 and CDR2 sequences are MNHEY and SVGAGI. CDR3 DNA sequence: TGTGCCAGCAGTTACTCGGTAAATCAGCCCCAGCATTTT. The encoded protein is CASSYSVNQPQHF.

The chain employs TRBV30 and TRBJ2-1, with D perhaps assigned TRBD1 or TRBD2 (7 bases each). The CDR3 is made up of 16 amino acids. The V gene's germline CDR1 is GTSNPN and CDR2 SVGIG (reference sequence). V was pared by 6 bases and J by 8 bases, with 26 bases between. The CDR3 spells CACTPIRGGRSDEQFF. The CDR3 DNA follows: TGTGCCTGTACCCCTATCAGGGGGGGGCGATCAGATGAGCAGTTCTTC.

A word on this clonotype: One end of the junction varies from germline; a read error may be responsible. The rearrangement links TRBV12-3 or TRBV12-4 to TRBJ1-2; no clear D gene. The CDR3 is made up of 10 amino acids. The CDR3 bases are TGTGCCAGCAGTTCTACGCTCGAGGACTTC. Translated: CASSSTLEDF.

The chain is built from TRBV30 and TRBJ1-5; 7 bases map to TRBD1. With 1 base clipped from V and 8 bases from J, the junction kept 5 bases outside the gene matches. Germline CDR1 GTSNPN, CDR2 SVGIG (reference sequence). CDR3 length: 13 residues. CDR3 coding DNA: TGTGCCTGGAGTGCGACAGGGATGGAGCCCCAGCATTTT. It translates to CAWSATGMEPQHF.

This chain links TRBV5-1 with TRBJ2-5; TRBD2 aligns across 8 bases. Losses at the gene ends were 4 bases for V and 2 bases for J; bases not matched to a gene: 10. This CDR3 contains 16 residues. Looked up from germline, CDR1 is SGHRS and CDR2 is YFSETQ. DNA for the CDR3: TGCGCCAGCAGCGCCGGGGGGGCTCTTACACAAGAGACCCAGTACTTC. Translating gives CASSAGGALTQETQYF.

This sequence joins TRBV29-1 and TRBJ1-4; 7 bases are shared with TRBD1. The trim removed 7 bases at V and 13 bases at J, leaving 9 bases unmatched. The CDR3 consists of 11 residues. In germline, CDR1 is SQVTM, CDR2 ANQGSEA. The CDR3 bases are TGCAGCGCAAATAGGGGGCAGCGACTGTTTTTT. Its translation is CSANRGQRLFF.